This T cell receptor (beta chain) is from a study of blood T cell repertoires in COVID-19. Method: immunoSEQ multiplex PCR; TCRdb's copy keeps in-frame clones and lacks some. The data contain 240,000 or so clones, around 90% of them seen just once; the ten biggest clones take up about 7%. The CDR3 runs to 15 residues. CDR1 and CDR2 from the germline V gene are SGHRS and YFSETQ. V shed 0 bases and J shed 1 base, with 10 bases lying between them. The chain links TRBV5-1 to TRBJ1-1; D gene unclear. Source material: peripheral blood. This TCR derives from a man between 60 and 75 years old who had recovered from COVID-19. The CDR3 bases are TGCGCCAGCAGCTTGGAATTCAGGTGGAACACTGAAGCTTTCTTT. This encodes CASSLEFRWNTEAFF.